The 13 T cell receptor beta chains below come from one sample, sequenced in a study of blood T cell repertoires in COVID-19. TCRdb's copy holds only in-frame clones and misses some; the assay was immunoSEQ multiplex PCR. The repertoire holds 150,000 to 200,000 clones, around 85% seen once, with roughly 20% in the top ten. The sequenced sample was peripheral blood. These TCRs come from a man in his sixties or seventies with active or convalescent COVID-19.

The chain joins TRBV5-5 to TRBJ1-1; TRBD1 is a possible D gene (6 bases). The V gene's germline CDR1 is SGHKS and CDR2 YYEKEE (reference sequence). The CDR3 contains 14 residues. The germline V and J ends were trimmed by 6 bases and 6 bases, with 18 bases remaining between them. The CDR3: CASIHPRGNAEAFF. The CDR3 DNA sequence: TGTGCCAGCATCCACCCCAGGGGAAACGCTGAAGCTTTCTTT.

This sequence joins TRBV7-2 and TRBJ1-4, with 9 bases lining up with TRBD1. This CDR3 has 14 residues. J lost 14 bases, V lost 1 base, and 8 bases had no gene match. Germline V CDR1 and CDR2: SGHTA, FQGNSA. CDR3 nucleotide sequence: TGTGCCAGCAGCTTAGGGGGACAGGGAATTTCTCTGTTTTTT. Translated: CASSLGGQGISLFF. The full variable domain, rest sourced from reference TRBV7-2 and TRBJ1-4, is GAGVSQSPSNKVTEKGKDVELRCDPISGHTALYWYRQSLGQGLEFLIYFQGNSAPDKSGLPSDRFSAERTGGSVSTLTIQRTQQEDSAVYLCASSLGGQGISLFFGSGTQLSVL.

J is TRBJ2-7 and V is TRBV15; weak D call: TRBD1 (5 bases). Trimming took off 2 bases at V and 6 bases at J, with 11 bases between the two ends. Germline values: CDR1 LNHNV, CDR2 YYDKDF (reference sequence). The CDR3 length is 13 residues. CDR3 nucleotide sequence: TGTGCCACCAGCAGAACTCAGGGCTTCGAGCAGTACTTC. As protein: CATSRTQGFEQYF.

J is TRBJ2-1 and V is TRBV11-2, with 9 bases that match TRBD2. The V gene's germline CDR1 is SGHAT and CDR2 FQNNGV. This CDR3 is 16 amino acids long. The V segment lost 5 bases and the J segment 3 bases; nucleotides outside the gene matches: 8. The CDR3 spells CASSPRATSGYNEQFF. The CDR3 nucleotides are TGTGCCAGCAGCCCCAGAGCGACTAGCGGCTACAATGAGCAGTTCTTC. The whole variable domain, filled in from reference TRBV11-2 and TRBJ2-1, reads EAGVAQSPRYKIIEKRQSVAFWCNPISGHATLYWYQQILGQGPKLLIQFQNNGVVDDSQLPKDRFSAERLKGVDSTLKIQPAKLEDSAVYLCASSPRATSGYNEQFFGPGTRLTVL.

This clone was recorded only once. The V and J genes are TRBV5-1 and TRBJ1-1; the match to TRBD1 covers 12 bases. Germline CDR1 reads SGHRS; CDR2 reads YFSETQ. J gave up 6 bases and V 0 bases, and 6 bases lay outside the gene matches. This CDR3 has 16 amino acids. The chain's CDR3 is CASSLAGQGASSEAFF. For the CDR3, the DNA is TGCGCCAGCAGCTTGGCGGGACAGGGGGCGAGTTCTGAAGCTTTCTTT.

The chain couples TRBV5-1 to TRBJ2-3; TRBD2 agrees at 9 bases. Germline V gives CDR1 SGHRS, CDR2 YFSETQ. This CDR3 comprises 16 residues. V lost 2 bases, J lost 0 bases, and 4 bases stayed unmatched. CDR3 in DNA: TGCGCCAGCAGCTTCCTAGCGGGAACCAGCACAGATACGCAGTATTTT. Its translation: CASSFLAGTSTDTQYF. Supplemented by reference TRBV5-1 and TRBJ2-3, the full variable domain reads KAGVTQTPRYLIKTRGQQVTLSCSPISGHRSVSWYQQTPGQGLQFLFEYFSETQRNKGNFPGRFSGRQFSNSRSEMNVSTLELGDSALYLCASSFLAGTSTDTQYFGPGTRLTVL.

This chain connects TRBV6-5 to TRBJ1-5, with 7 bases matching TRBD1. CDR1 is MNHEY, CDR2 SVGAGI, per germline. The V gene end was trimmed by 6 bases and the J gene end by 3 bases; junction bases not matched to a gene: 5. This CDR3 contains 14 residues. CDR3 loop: CASSRDRVNQPQHF. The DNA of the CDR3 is TGTGCCAGCAGCCGCGACAGGGTCAATCAGCCCCAGCATTTT.

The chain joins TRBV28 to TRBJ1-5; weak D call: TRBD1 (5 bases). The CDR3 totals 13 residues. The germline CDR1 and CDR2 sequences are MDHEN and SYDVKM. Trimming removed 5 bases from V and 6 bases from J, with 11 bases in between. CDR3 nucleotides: TGTGCCAGCAGTCCCAGGGTTGCTCAGCCCCAGCATTTT. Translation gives CASSPRVAQPQHF.

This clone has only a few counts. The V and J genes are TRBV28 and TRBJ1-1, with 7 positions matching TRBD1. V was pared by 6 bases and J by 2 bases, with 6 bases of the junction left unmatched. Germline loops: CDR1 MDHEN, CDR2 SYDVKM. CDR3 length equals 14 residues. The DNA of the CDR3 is TGTGCCAGCAGCTCGACAGGGACCAACACTGAAGCTTTCTTT. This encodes CASSSTGTNTEAFF.

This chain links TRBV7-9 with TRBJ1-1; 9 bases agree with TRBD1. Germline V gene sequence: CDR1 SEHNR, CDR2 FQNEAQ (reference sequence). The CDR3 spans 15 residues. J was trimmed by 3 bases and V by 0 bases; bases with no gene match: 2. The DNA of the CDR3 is TGTGCCAGCAGCTTAGCACAGGGGGCCCACACTGAAGCTTTCTTT. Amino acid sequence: CASSLAQGAHTEAFF.

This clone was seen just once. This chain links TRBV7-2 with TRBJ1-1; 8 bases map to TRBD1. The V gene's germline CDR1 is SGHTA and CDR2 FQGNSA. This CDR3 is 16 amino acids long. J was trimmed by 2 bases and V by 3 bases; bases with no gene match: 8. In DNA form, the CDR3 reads TGTGCCAGCAGCTTTCCGAGACAGGGGCTCAACACTGAAGCTTTCTTT. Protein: CASSFPRQGLNTEAFF.

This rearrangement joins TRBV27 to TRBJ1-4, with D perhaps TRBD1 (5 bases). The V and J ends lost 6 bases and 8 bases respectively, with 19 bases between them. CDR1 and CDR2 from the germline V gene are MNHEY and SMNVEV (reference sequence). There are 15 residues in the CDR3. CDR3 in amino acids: CASSLTWGVFEKLFF. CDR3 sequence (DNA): TGTGCCAGCAGCCTCACGTGGGGGGTTTTCGAAAAACTGTTTTTT. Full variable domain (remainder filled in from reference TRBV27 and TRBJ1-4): EAQVTQNPRYLITVTGKKLTVTCSQNMNHEYMSWYRQDPGLGLRQIYYSMNVEVTDKGDVPEGYKVSRKEKRNFPLILESPSPNQTSLYFCASSLTWGVFEKLFFGSGTQLSVL.

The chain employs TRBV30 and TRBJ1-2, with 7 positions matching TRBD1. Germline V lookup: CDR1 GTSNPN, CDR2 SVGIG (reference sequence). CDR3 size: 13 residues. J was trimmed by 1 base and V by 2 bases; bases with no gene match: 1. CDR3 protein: CAWSTGVNYGYTF. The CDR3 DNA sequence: TGTGCCTGGAGTACAGGGGTTAACTATGGCTACACCTTC.